The entry below describes one TCR beta chain. Antigen unknown. The same CDR3 is also encoded by other DNA sequences in this sample. This record comes from a study of T cell responses to AZD1222 COVID-19 vaccine. Overall study findings and caveats: Among the donors, most were white British and more were female, and clonal diversity was possibly underestimated. Researchers took repertoire samples only after the peak T cell response had come. Only a handful of AZD1222 recipients, six or seven in all, had baseline seropositivity.

The method was immunoSEQ multiplex PCR; TCRdb's version includes in-frame clones alone and lacks a portion of them. Of just over 95,000 clones in the sample, about 89% are singletons; the top ten hold around 3.5%. V shed 3 bases and J shed 4 bases, with 7 bases lying between them. CDR3 length: 12 amino acids. Germline V gives CDR1 MDHEN, CDR2 SYDVKM. The chain combines TRBV28 with TRBJ2-7; D gene ambiguous. The sample here was peripheral blood, taken on day 0 of AZD1222 vaccination. The receptor was isolated from an adult in good health. CDR3: CASSLWGYEQYF. The DNA of the CDR3 is TGTGCCAGCAGTTTGTGGGGTTACGAGCAGTACTTC.